The 17 T cell receptor beta chains in this list originate from one sample, sequenced in a study of shared clonotypes between healthy human individuals. Some clones are missing from TCRdb's copy, which holds only in-frame ones; the method was immunoSEQ multiplex PCR. The data show approximately 1,500,000 clones, 95% to 99% seen once. The sample consisted of naive CD4+ T cells sorted from blood. The subset: CD45RA+ positively selected. Source of these receptors: a young man in good health.

This chain connects TRBV4-3 to TRBJ2-1, with D possibly being TRBD2 (5 bases). CDR1 and CDR2 (germline): LGHNA, YSLEER. The CDR3 runs to 14 residues. Trimming removed 1 base at V and 6 bases at J, with 10 bases between. The CDR3 spells CASSQAGGTNEQFF. CDR3 DNA sequence: TGCGCCAGCAGCCAAGCAGGAGGAACCAATGAGCAGTTCTTC.

A note on this clone: Within the sample, other DNA sequences also encode this same CDR3. The rearrangement links TRBV7-2 to TRBJ2-7; D is ambiguous. Germline-derived CDR1 and CDR2 are SGHTA and FQGNSA. Trimming removed 9 bases from V and 0 bases from J, with 9 bases in between. This CDR3 is 12 amino acids long. CDR3: CASSATSYEQYF. As DNA, the CDR3 is TGTGCCAGTTCCGCCACCTCCTACGAGCAGTACTTC.

The chain joins TRBV5-1 to TRBJ1-1; D may be TRBD1 (6 bases). Germline loops: CDR1 SGHRS, CDR2 YFSETQ. This CDR3 has 12 residues. Trimming removed 6 bases from V and 1 base from J, with 7 bases in between. CDR3 nucleotide sequence: TGCGCCAGCATGACAGGGAACACTGAAGCTTTCTTT. It yields the protein CASMTGNTEAFF. The whole variable domain, filled in from reference TRBV5-1 and TRBJ1-1, reads KAGVTQTPRYLIKTRGQQVTLSCSPISGHRSVSWYQQTPGQGLQFLFEYFSETQRNKGNFPGRFSGRQFSNSRSEMNVSTLELGDSALYLCASMTGNTEAFFGQGTRLTVV.

The rearrangement links TRBV6-6 to TRBJ1-1; 8 nucleotides line up with TRBD1. The junction had 12 bases not matched to a gene; V was cut back by 6 bases and J by 3 bases. From germline, CDR1 is MNHNY and CDR2 SVGAGI (reference sequence). CDR3 length: 16 residues. In nucleotides, the CDR3 is TGTGCCAGCAGCCGCGACTTGACAGGGGCAGACACTGAAGCTTTCTTT. It specifies CASSRDLTGADTEAFF.

The genes are TRBV28 and TRBJ1-5; D is ambiguous. Germline V gene lookup returns CDR1 MDHEN and CDR2 SYDVKM. The CDR3 contains 16 residues. V was cut by 1 base and J by 1 base, with 11 bases left in between. The CDR3 loop reads CASSLSGQPSNQPQHF. As DNA, the CDR3 is TGTGCCAGCAGTTTATCCGGCCAACCGAGCAATCAGCCCCAGCATTTT.

The V call is TRBV6-6, the J call TRBJ2-5, with D possibly TRBD2 on 5 matching bases. Trimming pared 7 bases from V and 2 bases from J, leaving 17 bases between. This CDR3 contains 15 residues. Germline values: CDR1 MNHNY, CDR2 SVGAGI (reference sequence). This chain's CDR3 is CASNGLGVGQETQYF. CDR3 bases: TGTGCCAGCAATGGCCTCGGGGTTGGACAAGAGACCCAGTACTTC.

This chain joins TRBV6-5 and TRBJ2-1, with 9 nucleotides matching TRBD2. The germline gives CDR1 MNHEY, CDR2 SVGAGI. The CDR3 has 15 amino acids. The junction had 6 bases not matched to a gene; V was cut back by 2 bases and J by 7 bases. CDR3: CASSYRREGRNEQFF. DNA for the CDR3: TGTGCCAGCAGTTACAGGCGGGAGGGCCGAAATGAGCAGTTCTTC.

V usage is TRBV5-1 and J usage is TRBJ2-7; TRBD2 agrees at 8 bases. Trimming took 5 bases from V and 0 from J; bases not matched to a gene: 4. The CDR3 loop spans 14 amino acids. CDR1 is SGHRS, CDR2 YFSETQ, per germline. CDR3 sequence (DNA): TGCGCCAGCAGTGGGAGCGGGAGCTCCTACGAGCAGTACTTC. Translation: CASSGSGSSYEQYF.

This rearrangement joins TRBV5-8 to TRBJ1-3; perhaps TRBD1 as D (5 bases). V was shortened by 1 base and J by 2 bases, with 13 bases between the two germline ends. Germline lookup yields CDR1 SGHTS and CDR2 YDEGEE. The CDR3 is 16 amino acids. As DNA, the CDR3 is TGTGCCAGCAGCTTGTACCCGGGGCAGGCTGGAAACACCATATATTTT. This translates into CASSLYPGQAGNTIYF.

J is TRBJ1-2 and V is TRBV29-1; 7 bases are shared with TRBD1. CDR3 size: 15 residues. The V and J ends lost 7 bases and 4 bases, in that order; junction bases with no gene match: 15. Germline lookup yields CDR1 SQVTM and CDR2 ANQGSEA. The CDR3 DNA is TGCAGCGCCCTGGGTACGGGACAGCCAATCTATGGCTACACCTTC. This translates into CSALGTGQPIYGYTF.

For this clone: This sample also contains other DNA sequences that code for the same CDR3. V and J are TRBV6-5 and TRBJ1-4, with D uncertain. CDR1 MNHEY and CDR2 SVGAGI come from the germline V gene. The CDR3 has 14 residues. Trimming took off 4 bases at V and 0 bases at J, with 6 bases between the two ends. CDR3 protein: CASSSSATNEKLFF. In DNA, the CDR3 is TGTGCCAGCAGTTCGAGTGCAACTAATGAAAAACTGTTTTTT.

The chain links TRBV29-1 to TRBJ2-7, with 10 bases fitting TRBD2. CDR3 length equals 13 residues. From germline, CDR1 is SQVTM and CDR2 ANQGSEA. V shed 7 bases, J shed 6 bases, and the junction held 9 bases outside the gene matches. This CDR3 is CSGSGRADGEQYF. For the CDR3, the DNA is TGCAGCGGAAGCGGGAGGGCCGACGGCGAGCAGTACTTC.

The J gene is TRBJ2-3, the V gene TRBV9, with 7 bases that match TRBD2. V lost 4 bases and J lost 0; bases outside the gene matches: 5. Germline V gene lookup returns CDR1 SGDLS and CDR2 YYNGEE. CDR3 size: 15 residues. CDR3 DNA: TGTGCCAGCAGCATAGCGGGCACTAGCACAGATACGCAGTATTTT. It specifies CASSIAGTSTDTQYF.

This clone was seen just once. The rearrangement uses TRBV9 and TRBJ2-1, with 10 bases aligning to TRBD2. CDR1 and CDR2 from the germline V gene are SGDLS and YYNGEE. V lost 0 bases and J lost 7; bases outside the gene matches: 13. CDR3 size: 18 residues. This CDR3 reads CASSVAYSGTSVRNEQFF. As DNA, the CDR3 is TGTGCCAGCAGCGTAGCATACTCCGGGACTAGCGTCAGGAATGAGCAGTTCTTC. The whole variable domain, remainder taken from reference TRBV9 and TRBJ2-1, is DSGVTQTPKHLITATGQRVTLRCSPRSGDLSVYWYQQSLDQGLQFLIQYYNGEERAKGNILERFSAQQFPDLHSELNLSSLELGDSALYFCASSVAYSGTSVRNEQFFGPGTRLTVL.

This chain connects TRBV28 to TRBJ1-5; 11 bases are a match to TRBD1. Germline lookup yields CDR1 MDHEN and CDR2 SYDVKM. Trimming removed 0 bases from V and 7 bases from J; junction bases left unmatched: 8. CDR3 length: 17 residues. DNA of the CDR3: TGTGCCAGCAGTTTATGGACCGGACAGGGGGCCAACCAGCCCCAGCATTTT. Residues: CASSLWTGQGANQPQHF. The full variable domain, completed using reference TRBV28 and TRBJ1-5, is DVKVTQSSRYLVKRTGEKVFLECVQDMDHENMFWYRQDPGLGLRLIYFSYDVKMKEKGDIPEGYSVSREKKERFSLILESASTNQTSMYLCASSLWTGQGANQPQHFGDGTRLSIL.

The V call is TRBV5-4, the J call TRBJ2-7, with 7 bases lining up with TRBD1. This CDR3 comprises 15 residues. Germline assignment: CDR1 SGHNT and CDR2 YYREEE (reference sequence). The junction had 3 bases not matched to a gene; V was cut back by 0 bases and J by 0 bases. CDR3 sequence: CASSLDPGGSYEQYF. The CDR3, as DNA: TGTGCCAGCAGCTTGGATCCAGGGGGCTCCTACGAGCAGTACTTC.

Points on this clone: Within the sample, other DNA sequences also encode this same CDR3. The chain recombines TRBV18 with TRBJ1-5; D remains ambiguous. The CDR3 runs to 15 residues. Germline V CDR1 and CDR2: KGHSH, LQKENI. V was clipped by 0 bases and J by 0 bases, with 6 bases between them. This CDR3 is CASSPPGSSNQPQHF. CDR3 nucleotide sequence: TGTGCCAGCTCACCACCTGGCAGTAGCAATCAGCCCCAGCATTTT.